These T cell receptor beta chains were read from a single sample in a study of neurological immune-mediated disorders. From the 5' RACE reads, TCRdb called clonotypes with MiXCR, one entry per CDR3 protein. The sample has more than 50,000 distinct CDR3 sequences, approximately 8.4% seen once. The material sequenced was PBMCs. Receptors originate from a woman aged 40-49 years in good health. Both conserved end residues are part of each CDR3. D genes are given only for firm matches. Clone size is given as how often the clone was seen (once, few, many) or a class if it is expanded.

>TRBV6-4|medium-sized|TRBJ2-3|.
CASSPSGESTDTQYF
TGTGCCAGCAGTCCCTCGGGAGAAAGCACAGATACGCAGTATTTT
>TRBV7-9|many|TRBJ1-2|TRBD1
CASRIQGSANYGYTF
TGTGCCAGCAGGATACAGGGGTCCGCTAACTATGGCTACACCTTC
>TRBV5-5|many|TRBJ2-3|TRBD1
CASSLEGQGAADTQYF
TGTGCCAGCAGCTTGGAGGGACAGGGGGCGGCAGATACGCAGTATTTT
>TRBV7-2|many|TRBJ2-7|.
CASSPRSWTVLWYEQYF
TGTGCCAGCAGCCCACGATCCTGGACAGTTCTTTGGTACGAGCAGTACTTC
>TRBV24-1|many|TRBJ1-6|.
CATSDKTGLALQTNSPLHF
TGTGCCACCAGTGACAAGACGGGACTCGCGCTCCAAACAAATTCACCCCTCCACTTT
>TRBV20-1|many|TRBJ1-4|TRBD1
CSAGTAGGLKNEKLFF
TGCAGTGCTGGGACGGCAGGGGGCCTGAAGAATGAAAAACTGTTTTTT
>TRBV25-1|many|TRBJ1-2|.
CASSEYDRDGYTF
TGTGCCAGCAGTGAATATGACAGAGATGGCTACACCTTC
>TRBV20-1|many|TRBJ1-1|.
CSASPQGRVAFF
TGCAGTGCTAGCCCCCAGGGGAGAGTTGCTTTCTTT
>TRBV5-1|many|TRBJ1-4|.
CASSSTVTGEKLFF
TGCGCCAGCAGCTCGACGGTCACTGGTGAAAAACTGTTTTTT
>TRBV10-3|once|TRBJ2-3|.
CAMGADTQYF
TGTGCCATGGGAGCTGATACGCAGTATTTT
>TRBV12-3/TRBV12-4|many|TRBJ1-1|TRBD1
CASSRGETGKENTEAFF
TGTGCCAGCAGCCGTGGTGAGACAGGGAAGGAGAACACTGAAGCTTTCTTT
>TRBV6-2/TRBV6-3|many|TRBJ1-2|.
CASTDSPWDYGYTF
TGTGCCAGCACCGACTCTCCCTGGGACTATGGCTACACCTTC
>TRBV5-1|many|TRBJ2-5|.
CASSLEATGSWETQYF
TGCGCCAGCAGCTTGGAGGCGACAGGTTCATGGGAGACCCAGTACTTC
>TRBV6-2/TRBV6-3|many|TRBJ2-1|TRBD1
CASSPPGGTGGENTYNEQFF
TGTGCCAGCAGTCCCCCCGGAGGGACAGGGGGCGAAAACACCTACAATGAGCAGTTCTTC
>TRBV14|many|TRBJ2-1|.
CASSQDRRSYNEQFF
TGTGCCAGCAGCCAAGACAGGAGGTCCTACAATGAGCAGTTCTTC
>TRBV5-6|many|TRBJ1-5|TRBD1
CASSKAGTGPGQPQHF
TGTGCCAGCAGCAAAGCCGGGACAGGGCCGGGACAGCCCCAGCATTTT
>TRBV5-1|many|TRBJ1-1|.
CASSSQVETEAFF
TGCGCCAGCAGCTCCCAGGTGGAAACTGAAGCTTTCTTT
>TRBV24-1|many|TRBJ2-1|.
CATSDQGDEQFF
TGTGCCACCAGTGACCAGGGCGATGAGCAGTTCTTC
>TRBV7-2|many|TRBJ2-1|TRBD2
CASSFYPSGGARNEQFF
TGTGCCAGCAGCTTTTACCCTAGCGGGGGGGCCCGCAATGAGCAGTTCTTC
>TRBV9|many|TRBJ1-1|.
CASSGRGPEAFF
TGTGCCAGCAGCGGACGAGGGCCTGAAGCTTTCTTT
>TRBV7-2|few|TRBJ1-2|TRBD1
CASSPGTGGFHGYTF
TGTGCCAGCAGCCCCGGGACAGGGGGCTTCCATGGCTACACCTTC
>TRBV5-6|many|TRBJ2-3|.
CASSLLEIMDTQYF
TGTGCCAGCAGTTTACTAGAGATCATGGATACGCAGTATTTT
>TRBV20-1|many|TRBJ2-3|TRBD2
CSALGGWGTDTQYF
TGCAGTGCCCTGGGGGGGTGGGGCACAGATACGCAGTATTTT
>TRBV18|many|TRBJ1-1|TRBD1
CASSPLGQGASNTEAFF
TGTGCCAGCTCACCACTCGGACAGGGGGCCTCGAACACTGAAGCTTTCTTT
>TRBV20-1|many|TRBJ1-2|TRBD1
CSAYRGQSYGYTF
TGCAGTGCTTACAGGGGTCAAAGCTATGGCTACACCTTC
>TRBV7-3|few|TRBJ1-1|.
CASSPDTTNTEAFF
TGTGCCAGCAGCCCCGACACGACCAACACTGAAGCTTTCTTT
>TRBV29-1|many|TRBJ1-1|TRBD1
CSAPGQGASEAFF
TGCAGCGCGCCGGGACAGGGGGCATCTGAAGCTTTCTTT
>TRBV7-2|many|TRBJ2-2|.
CASTTRLGRLFF
TGTGCCAGCACTACGCGGTTGGGGCGGCTGTTTTTT
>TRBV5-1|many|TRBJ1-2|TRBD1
CASSPAGGFTYGYTF
TGCGCCAGCAGCCCCGCAGGGGGCTTTACCTATGGCTACACCTTC
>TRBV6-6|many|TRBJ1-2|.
CASSGDVYGYTF
TGTGCCAGCAGTGGGGACGTCTATGGCTACACCTTC
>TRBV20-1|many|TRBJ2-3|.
CSAETRFSTDTQYF
TGCAGTGCTGAAACTAGGTTTAGCACAGATACGCAGTATTTT
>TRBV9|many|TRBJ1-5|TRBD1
CASSVGTGNQPQHF
TGTGCCAGCAGCGTCGGGACAGGGAATCAGCCCCAGCATTTT
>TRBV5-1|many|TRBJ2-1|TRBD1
CASSKGQGGDNEQFF
TGCGCCAGCAGCAAAGGACAGGGGGGGGACAATGAGCAGTTCTTC
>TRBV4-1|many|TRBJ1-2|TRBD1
CASSQDWDRKNYGYTF
TGCGCCAGCAGCCAAGACTGGGACAGAAAAAACTATGGCTACACCTTC
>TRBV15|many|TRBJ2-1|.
CATSRDLSNRVSFTHNEQFF
TGTGCCACCAGCAGAGATCTTTCCAACCGGGTCAGTTTCACTCACAATGAGCAGTTCTTC
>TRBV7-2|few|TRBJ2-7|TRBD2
CASSLGGTSGGYEQYF
TGTGCCAGCAGCTTAGGTGGGACTAGCGGAGGGTACGAGCAGTACTTC
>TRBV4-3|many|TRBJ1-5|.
CASSQVGGAQPQHF
TGCGCCAGCAGCCAAGTGGGAGGGGCTCAGCCCCAGCATTTT
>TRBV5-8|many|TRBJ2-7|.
CASSFLNEQYF
TGTGCCAGCAGCTTTCTCAACGAGCAGTACTTC
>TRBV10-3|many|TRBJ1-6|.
CAISESGPNSYNSPLHF
TGTGCCATCAGTGAGTCCGGGCCAAACTCCTATAATTCACCCCTCCACTTT
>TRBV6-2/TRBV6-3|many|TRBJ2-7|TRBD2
CASSYSGLAYEQYF
TGTGCCAGCAGTTACTCGGGACTAGCCTACGAGCAGTACTTC
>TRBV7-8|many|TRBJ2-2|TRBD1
CASSPRGTANTGELFF
TGTGCCAGCAGTCCTAGGGGGACAGCGAACACCGGGGAGCTGTTTTTT